This TCR beta chain is from a study of human T cells and chemical hapten exposure (dated by TCRdb to the early 2020s). With respect to the entire study: For sensitization, 2% DPC in acetone was applied to a roughly 2 cm by roughly 2 cm area of upper inner arm skin. Throughout the roughly 25-week study period, patients were also given weekly therapeutic DPC doses on the scalp. Patch testing was performed on the upper back with Finn chambers containing 0.01% DPC, and the patch tests were scored after 6 days according to International Contact Dermatitis Research Group standards. Alopecia areata with under or over 50% scalp involvement, alopecia totalis and alopecia universalis were represented in the patient cohort, which was mostly female. Libraries were pooled for sequencing, and per-sample TCR yields varied mainly because of small differences in library volumes within the pool. The study tracked peripheral blood TCR repertoire changes in vivo during primary and secondary sensitization to the hapten diphenylcyclopropenone (DPC) in alopecia patients. Blood samples were taken from patients before sensitization (week 0) and then at 2, 6 and about 24 weeks after DPC sensitization. Roughly 30 alopecia patients provided blood for TCR sequencing at one to four time points (pre-sensitization, 2, 6 and 24 weeks).

Library method: RACE. Sequencing relied on a NextSeq 500. During library preparation, unique molecular identifiers were attached to individual cDNA molecules so that TCRs could be counted in a quantitative, reproducible way. Each blood RNA sample was used to sequence both TCR alpha and TCR beta chains. From the authors' description of their analysis: A median of about 87,000 TCRs per sample was observed, with a range of about 23,224 to 690,600. V, J and CDR3 annotation of the TCR reads was carried out using the Decombinator software suite. To make PS versus PT1 abundance plots, every sample was subsampled to the same number of TCRs (28,000). Expanded TCRs were defined as absent before sensitization and observed at least eight times at the 2-week time point. TCRdb reworked the public reads: Q25 trimming with fastp, MiXCR clone assembly, productive beta chains retained. Each entry merges the rows of one CDR3 protein and shows their most common DNA and genes. TCRdb's processing, not the authors', yielded these V and J calls. In all, the sample holds about 92,000 distinct CDR3 sequences, and about a tenth of those were seen once. The ten largest account for approximately 1.1% of the sample.

Broader findings and caveats from the paper: After repeated subsampling, changes were observed in the strength of the expansion versus patch-test correlation and in the threshold at which the correlation became significant. Patch test score was positively correlated with the number of PT1 expanded TCRs, with significance at thresholds 8, 16 and 32 but not at 4. Compared with pre-sensitization or healthy control sets, expanded TCRs formed significantly more large CDR3 similarity clusters, which is consistent with antigen-driven responses. Alopecia, a presumed autoimmune disease, was present in all patients, so the immune response of the patients might differ from that of healthy individuals. DPC sensitization did not change the number of TCRs with a frequency above 1 in 1000, and there was no evidence of changes in global repertoire structure.

This clonotype was recorded at least ten times. Its antigen has not been determined. Base quality data are lacking; no much larger clone is found one base away. Per the publication, the time point label means: patch test 3, about 24 weeks after DPC sensitization. The sample's treatment or condition, from its label and the paper: therapeutic diphenylcyclopropenone sensitization with weekly scalp DPC. At every patch-test visit, the blood draw took place before the patch test was put on. Patients were eligible if aged 18 to 70, diagnosed with alopecia and judged suitable for DPC therapy, and pregnant patients were excluded. Total RNA was extracted from unfractionated whole blood collected in Tempus Blood RNA tubes. The trim is 0 bases for V and 8 bases for J, with a gap of 20 bases between the germline ends. Per the germline V gene (reference sequence), SGHKS is the CDR1 and YYEKEE is the CDR2. Reading from cysteine to phenylalanine, the CDR3 counts 16 amino acids. The DNA shown is the 48-base CDR3, in frame from base 1.

The source is a woman aged 25 to 45 with alopecia areata. Some clones in this sample may be carry-over from other donors' samples. Sample: whole blood, taken in connection with sensitization to the hapten diphenylcyclopropenone (DPC). The V and J genes are TRBV5-5 and TRBJ1-2; too little of a D gene remains to name it. The DNA sequence reads TGTGCCAGCAGCTTGGAGGCAGCTCAAGACAACCACGGCTACACCTTC. Translated, it reads CASSLEAAQDNHGYTF.